This T cell receptor beta chain was sequenced in a study of control samples from healthy donors and cancer patients. This table comes from immunoSEQ multiplex PCR, and its TCRdb copy is limited to in-frame clones, with some not included. The table has over 100,000 clones, about 90% seen once. The ends were cut back, 2 bases at V and 7 bases at J, with 5 bases in the middle. Germline CDR1 reads MNHNY; CDR2 reads SVGAGI (reference sequence). The CDR3 spans 11 residues. The sequence derives from a woman between 45 and 65 years old in good health. Material: blood. J is TRBJ1-1 and V is TRBV6-6; unclear D gene. The CDR3 coding sequence is TGTGCCAGCAGTTACAATCGTGAAGCTTTCTTT. Translation: CASSYNREAFF.